Following are 21 T cell receptor beta chains from one sample sequenced in a study of control samples from healthy donors and cancer patients. Profiling relied on immunoSEQ multiplex PCR, and the TCRdb table lists in-frame clones only, not all of them. Altogether 100,000 to 150,000 clones are present, about 90% being singletons, with the ten largest covering 1.5% to 2%. The sequencing sample was made of blood. The receptor set was obtained from a man between 18 and 29 years old in good health.

J is TRBJ2-2 and V is TRBV14; D gene ambiguous. The CDR3 has 14 amino acids. V dropped 0 bases and J dropped 3 bases, with 5 bases sitting between them. Germline CDR1 is SGHDN and CDR2 is FVKESK. CDR3 sequence (DNA): TGTGCCAGCAGCCAAGATATCGACACCGGGGAGCTGTTTTTT. Encoded protein: CASSQDIDTGELFF.

The V call is TRBV2, the J call TRBJ2-1; 7 nucleotides agree with TRBD1. With 5 bases clipped from V and 2 bases from J, the junction kept 3 bases outside the gene matches. Germline CDR1 is SNHLY and CDR2 is FYNNEI. The CDR3 consists of 14 residues. The CDR3 DNA sequence: TGTGCCAGCAGTAGACAGGGACCCTACAATGAGCAGTTCTTC. Its protein product is CASSRQGPYNEQFF.

The chain combines TRBV12-3 or TRBV12-4 with TRBJ1-6; 8 nucleotides line up with TRBD1. V gave up 5 bases and J gave up 15 bases; unmatched junction bases: 6. The CDR3 runs 12 residues. The DNA for the CDR3 is TGTGCCAGCAGTCGCGGACAGGGAGTCCTCCACTTT. It codes for CASSRGQGVLHF.

This chain joins TRBV19 and TRBJ2-1, with 9 bases matching TRBD2. CDR3 length: 16 amino acids. The germline V gene encodes CDR1 LNHDA and CDR2 SQIVND (reference sequence). J gave up 9 bases and V 7 bases, and 16 bases lay outside the gene matches. This CDR3 is CASNPLGAGGGSEQFF. In DNA, the CDR3 is TGTGCCAGTAACCCCCTAGGAGCGGGAGGAGGAAGTGAGCAGTTCTTC.

The chain combines TRBV14 with TRBJ1-3; D remains unclear. CDR3 size: 14 residues. V gave up 4 bases and J gave up 0 bases, with 7 bases separating them. Germline V gene lookup returns CDR1 SGHDN and CDR2 FVKESK. The CDR3 spells CASSRVTSGNTIYF. DNA for the CDR3: TGTGCCAGCAGCCGAGTAACCTCTGGAAACACCATATATTTT.

The CDR3 loop is CASSLAGVAGGYNEQFF. The CDR3 region has the DNA TGCGCCAGCAGCTTGGCCGGGGTAGCGGGAGGGTACAATGAGCAGTTCTTC. The chain employs TRBV5-1 and TRBJ2-1, with 11 nucleotides matching TRBD2. Trimming at V came to 0 bases and at J to 4 bases, leaving 6 bases not matched to a gene. CDR3 length: 17 residues. Germline-derived CDR1 and CDR2 are SGHRS and YFSETQ.

The J gene is TRBJ2-7, the V gene TRBV29-1; 12 positions match TRBD1. Germline V gene sequence: CDR1 SQVTM, CDR2 ANQGSEA. The CDR3 length is 14 residues. V lost 7 bases and J lost 5; bases outside the gene matches: 9. The CDR3 protein is CSGSGTGGADEQYF. Here the CDR3 DNA reads TGCAGCGGCTCCGGGACAGGGGGCGCGGACGAGCAGTACTTC.

This clone was seen only once. The chain links TRBV6-5 to TRBJ2-1; D assignment may be TRBD1 or TRBD2 (5 bases each). The germline V gene encodes CDR1 MNHEY and CDR2 SVGAGI. The CDR3 has 15 residues. V was cut by 6 bases and J by 0 bases, with 12 bases left in between. CDR3 in DNA: TGTGCCAGCAGGTGGACTGACAGCTCCTACAATGAGCAGTTCTTC. It encodes CASRWTDSSYNEQFF.

This chain joins TRBV25-1 and TRBJ1-5; a possible D gene is TRBD1 (5 bases). Trimming removed 4 bases from V and 6 bases from J, with 16 bases in between. The CDR3 is 15 residues long. Germline CDR1 is MGHDK and CDR2 is SYGVNS. The CDR3 protein is CASSATTGGSQPQHF. In DNA form, the CDR3 reads TGTGCCAGCAGTGCGACCACCGGGGGGAGTCAGCCCCAGCATTTT.

The chain recombines TRBV5-1 with TRBJ2-7; 9 nucleotides agree with TRBD1. Germline V lookup: CDR1 SGHRS, CDR2 YFSETQ. The trim removed 2 bases at V and 5 bases at J, leaving 8 bases unmatched. The CDR3 is 15 residues long. CDR3 sequence: CASSFGTGSPNEQYF. CDR3 bases: TGCGCCAGCAGCTTCGGGACAGGGTCCCCCAACGAGCAGTACTTC.

The rearrangement uses TRBV6-1 and TRBJ2-1, with a possible D match to TRBD1 (7 bases). V lost 3 bases and J lost 6, with 21 bases in between. The CDR3 covers 17 residues. Looked up from germline, CDR1 is MNHNS and CDR2 is SASEGT. The CDR3 sequence: CASSDPGRGVFFNEQFF. The CDR3 region has the DNA TGTGCCAGCAGTGACCCGGGCAGGGGGGTTTTTTTCAATGAGCAGTTCTTC.

The rearrangement joins TRBV19 to TRBJ2-1, with D unclear. Germline values: CDR1 LNHDA, CDR2 SQIVND (reference sequence). V shed 7 bases and J shed 15 bases, with 25 bases lying between them. The CDR3 is 14 amino acids. The CDR3 here is CASKAPVALSDTFF. In DNA, the CDR3 is TGTGCCAGTAAGGCACCCGTAGCCCTCTCTGATACGTTCTTC.

This clone has only one observation. The rearrangement joins TRBV4-3 to TRBJ2-7; 7 bases agree with TRBD2. This CDR3 comprises 15 residues. The V segment lost 0 bases and the J segment 9 bases; nucleotides outside the gene matches: 11. Looked up from germline, CDR1 is LGHNA and CDR2 is YSLEER. The CDR3 DNA reads as TGCGCCAGCAGCCAAGATGGAGTAGCGGGTGATATGCAGTACTTC. Translating it yields CASSQDGVAGDMQYF.

The rearrangement links TRBV30 to TRBJ2-7; 14 bases align to TRBD2. The CDR3 length is 19 residues. Trimming took 0 bases from V and 4 from J; bases not matched to a gene: 14. Germline V gives CDR1 GTSNPN, CDR2 SVGIG (reference sequence). CDR3 in amino acids: CAWSVGGGLAGVVGYEQYF. The DNA of the CDR3 is TGTGCCTGGAGTGTAGGGGGGGGACTAGCGGGAGTAGTGGGGTACGAGCAGTACTTC. Supplemented by reference TRBV30 and TRBJ2-7, the full variable domain reads SQTIHQWPATLVQPVGSPLSLECTVEGTSNPNLYWYRQAAGRGLQLLFYSVGIGQISSEVPQNLSASRPQDRQFILSSKKLLLSDSGFYLCAWSVGGGLAGVVGYEQYFGPGTRLTVT.

This sequence joins TRBV15 and TRBJ1-2, with 10 bases that match TRBD1. V trimming: 3 bases; J trimming: 7 bases; junction bases outside the gene matches: 11. This CDR3 spans 16 amino acids. Germline CDR1 LNHNV, CDR2 YYDKDF (reference sequence). CDR3 bases: TGTGCCACCAGCAGTGGTGGCCGGGACAGGGGCGGTGGCTACACCTTC. Translating it yields CATSSGGRDRGGGYTF.

The chain links TRBV6-6 to TRBJ1-1; D call uncertain. The germline V and J ends were trimmed by 5 bases and 1 base, with 14 bases remaining between them. This CDR3 contains 15 residues. Looked up from germline, CDR1 is MNHNY and CDR2 is SVGAGI (reference sequence). The CDR3 loop reads CASSPTDRPNTEAFF. The CDR3 DNA reads TGTGCCAGCAGTCCGACGGACCGGCCGAACACTGAAGCTTTCTTT.

CDR3 sequence reads: CASSLGGVSTDTQYF. For the CDR3, the DNA is TGCGCCAGCAGCTTGGGAGGGGTTAGCACAGATACGCAGTATTTT. The gene calls are TRBV5-1 and TRBJ2-3; tentatively, D is TRBD1 or TRBD2 (5 bases each). This CDR3 is 15 amino acids long. Trimming cost V 0 bases and J 0 bases, with 8 bases left between them. CDR1 SGHRS and CDR2 YFSETQ come from the germline V gene.

This clone was picked up a small number of times. This chain connects TRBV28 to TRBJ2-7, with 10 bases aligning to TRBD1. The germline gives CDR1 MDHEN, CDR2 SYDVKM. The V segment lost 8 bases and the J segment 3 bases; nucleotides outside the gene matches: 7. The CDR3 consists of 14 residues. The CDR3 sequence: CASHRDRGLYEQYF. The CDR3 DNA sequence: TGTGCCAGCCACCGGGACAGGGGCCTCTACGAGCAGTACTTC.

The chain uses TRBV7-9 and TRBJ2-2, with D hard to call. V lost 9 bases and J 4 bases, leaving 9 bases between the germline ends. Per the germline V gene, CDR1 is SEHNR and CDR2 is FQNEAQ (reference sequence). This CDR3 has 12 residues. The CDR3 DNA reads TGTGCCAGACCCGGAAGCACCGGGGAGCTGTTTTTT. Amino acid sequence: CARPGSTGELFF.

This clone was seen only a few times. The V gene is TRBV30, the J gene TRBJ1-4, with D possibly matching TRBD1 (6 bases). Trimming took 6 bases from V and 5 from J, leaving 13 bases between them. This CDR3 contains 13 residues. CDR1 is GTSNPN, CDR2 SVGIG, per germline (reference sequence). The CDR3 sequence: CACSTGQNEKLFF. CDR3 bases: TGTGCCTGTTCCACAGGGCAAAATGAAAAACTGTTTTTT. The full variable domain, rest sourced from reference TRBV30 and TRBJ1-4, is SQTIHQWPATLVQPVGSPLSLECTVEGTSNPNLYWYRQAAGRGLQLLFYSVGIGQISSEVPQNLSASRPQDRQFILSSKKLLLSDSGFYLCACSTGQNEKLFFGSGTQLSVL.

The V and J genes are TRBV27 and TRBJ1-5, with D tentatively TRBD1 (5 bases). V dropped 5 bases and J dropped 8 bases, with 22 bases sitting between them. This CDR3 is built from 16 residues. Germline-derived CDR1 and CDR2 are MNHEY and SMNVEV (reference sequence). The CDR3 nucleotides read TGTGCCAGCAGTAGGAAAGGACTTGGGGCGTGGGAGCCCCAGCATTTT. Its translation is CASSRKGLGAWEPQHF.